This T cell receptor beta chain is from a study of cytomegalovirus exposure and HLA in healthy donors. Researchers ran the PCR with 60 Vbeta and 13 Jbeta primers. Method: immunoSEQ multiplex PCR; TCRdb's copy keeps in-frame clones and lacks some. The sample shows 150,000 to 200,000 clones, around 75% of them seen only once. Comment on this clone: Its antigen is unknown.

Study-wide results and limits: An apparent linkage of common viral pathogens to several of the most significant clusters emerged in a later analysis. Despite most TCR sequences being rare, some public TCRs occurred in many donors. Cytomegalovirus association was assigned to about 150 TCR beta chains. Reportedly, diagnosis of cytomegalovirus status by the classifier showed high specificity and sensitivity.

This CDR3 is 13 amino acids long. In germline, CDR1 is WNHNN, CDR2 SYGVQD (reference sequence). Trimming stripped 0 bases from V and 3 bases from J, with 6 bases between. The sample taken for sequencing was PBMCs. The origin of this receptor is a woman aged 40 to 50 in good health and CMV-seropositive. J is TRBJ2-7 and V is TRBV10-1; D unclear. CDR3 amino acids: CASSESGSYEQYF. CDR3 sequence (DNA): TGCGCCAGCAGTGAGTCGGGCAGCTACGAGCAGTACTTC.